The source of this TCR beta chain is a study of cytomegalovirus exposure and HLA in healthy donors. The length of the CDR3 is 15 residues. CDR1 SGDLS and CDR2 YYNGEE come from the germline V gene. Trimming at V came to 4 bases and at J to 6 bases, leaving 9 bases not matched to a gene. General observations from the study: TRBV6-2, TRBV6-3 and some other V segments were unresolvable in 87-base-pair reads. Prediction of most subjects' HLA-A and HLA-B alleles by TCR beta sequences was reportedly accurate. A later analysis reportedly identified an Asian-associated ancestry cluster as carrying fewer N-insertions than the roughly 600-donor mean. Most TCR sequences were uncommon, yet certain public TCRs appeared in many donors.

Details on this clone: What it binds is not known.

The PCR used 60 Vbeta and 13 Jbeta primers. Some clones are missing from TCRdb's copy, which holds only in-frame ones; the method was immunoSEQ multiplex PCR. The sample includes some 75,000 clones. The V gene is TRBV9, the J gene TRBJ1-4; 7 bases map to TRBD1. This TCR came from a boy younger than 18 in good health and CMV-seronegative. The material sequenced was PBMCs. CDR3 in DNA: TGTGCCAGCAGCACCCAAGGGACAGTCGATGAAAAACTGTTTTTT. Translation gives CASSTQGTVDEKLFF.